The 15 T cell receptor beta chains below all came from one sample that was sequenced in a study of CD8+CD57+ T cells in acquired aplastic anemia. Only patients with CD8+CD57+ cell expansion on flow cytometry were chosen for sequencing. TCR beta VDJ combinations and CDR3 sequences were profiled from genomic DNA. TCRdb ran MiXCR on the reads and lists one entry per CDR3 protein. The sample shows 250,000 or so distinct CDR3 sequences, around half of them seen only once. Specimen: sorted CD4+, CD8+, or CD8+CD57+ T cells (not recorded which) from PBMCs. The receptors come from a human donor with aplastic anemia.

J is TRBJ2-1 and V is TRBV7-6; the match to TRBD2 covers 8 bases. After removal of 2 bases from V and 5 bases from J, the junction contained 5 bases not matched to a gene. The germline V gene encodes CDR1 SGHVS and CDR2 FNYEAQ. The CDR3 is 15 amino acids. In DNA, the CDR3 is TGTGCCAGCAGCTTATTGGGCGGGGGGAACAATGAGCAGTTCTTC. Its translation is CASSLLGGGNNEQFF.

Regarding this clonotype: The CDR3 does not close with the conserved phenylalanine or tryptophan, likely indicating a read error. The DNA is omitted, as the CDR3 cannot be located on it reliably, and the CDR3 follows TCRdb's listing. The chain has TRBV7-9 and TRBJ2-7; the table's D call, TRBD2, was not checked against the DNA. The CDR3 has 10 amino acids, counting both end residues. Germline V CDR1 and CDR2: SEHNR, FQNEAQ (reference sequence). The chain's CDR3 is CASSLPYKAG.

This clonotype has a count of ten or more. The chain joins TRBV29-1 to TRBJ2-7; 8 nucleotides agree with TRBD2. CDR3 length equals 16 residues. The junction had 19 bases not matched to a gene; V was cut back by 6 bases and J by 6 bases. Germline V lookup: CDR1 SQVTM, CDR2 ANQGSEA. In DNA form, the CDR3 reads TGCAGCGTGGGGTCGGGAGGGATGGCAACCTCTGGCGAGCAGTACTTC. As protein: CSVGSGGMATSGEQYF.

This clonotype was seen a handful of times. The chain has TRBV15 and TRBJ2-7; tentative D call: TRBD1 (6 bases). The CDR3 sequence is 15 residues long. The ends were cut back, 2 bases at V and 0 bases at J, with 11 bases in the middle. Per germline, CDR1 LNHNV and CDR2 YYDKDF (reference sequence). Written as DNA, the CDR3 is TGTGCCACCAGCAGATCCAGGGGCTTCTCCTACGAGCAGTACTTC. Protein: CATSRSRGFSYEQYF.

This chain uses TRBV7-2 with TRBJ2-5; 11 nucleotides line up with TRBD2. V trimming: 3 bases; J trimming: 7 bases; junction bases outside the gene matches: 4. CDR3 length: 14 amino acids. CDR1 is SGHTA, CDR2 FQGNSA, per germline. The CDR3 sequence is CASSFSGGAGTQYF. The CDR3 coding sequence is TGTGCCAGCAGCTTTAGCGGGGGGGCCGGGACCCAGTACTTC.

The gene calls are TRBV19 and TRBJ2-2; no reliable D call. Germline assignment: CDR1 LNHDA and CDR2 SQIVND (reference sequence). This CDR3 has 14 residues. The V end was cut by 4 bases, the J end by 9 bases, with 15 bases between. This chain's CDR3 is CASSTPWGRRELFF. The CDR3 coding sequence is TGTGCCAGTAGTACCCCGTGGGGTCGCAGGGAGCTGTTTTTT.

This clonotype was observed a few times. The V and J genes are TRBV28 and TRBJ1-1; no clear D. Germline CDR1 is MDHEN and CDR2 is SYDVKM. The CDR3 extends over 15 amino acids. Trimming took 2 bases from V and 1 from J, leaving 11 bases between them. The CDR3 DNA follows: TGTGCCAGCAGTTTAGGCTTTAGCGGGAACACTGAAGCTTTCTTT. Its translation is CASSLGFSGNTEAFF.

The V gene is TRBV27, the J gene TRBJ2-2, with D uncertain. CDR1 and CDR2 from the germline V gene are MNHEY and SMNVEV (reference sequence). Trimming shortened V by 5 bases and J by 3 bases, and 4 bases separated the two germline ends. This CDR3 contains 12 residues. The CDR3 DNA follows: TGTGCCAGCAGTGGGGACACCGGGGAGCTGTTTTTT. Its protein is CASSGDTGELFF.

This clonotype has at least ten counts. This chain connects TRBV10-1 to TRBJ2-1, with 11 positions matching TRBD2. The CDR3 extends over 15 amino acids. Germline V gene data show CDR1 as WNHNN and CDR2 as SYGVQD (reference sequence). V gave up 4 bases and J gave up 9 bases; unmatched junction bases: 8. CDR3: CASSARLAGIGEQFF. CDR3 DNA: TGCGCCAGCAGTGCGCGACTAGCGGGAATCGGTGAGCAGTTCTTC.

This rearrangement joins TRBV6-6 to TRBJ1-2, with a tentative D call TRBD1 (5 bases). Germline assignment: CDR1 MNHNY and CDR2 SVGAGI (reference sequence). The CDR3 is 14 residues long. V was shortened by 5 bases and J by 4 bases, with 14 bases between the two germline ends. As DNA, the CDR3 is TGTGCCAGCAGTAACACCGGGACTATCTATGGCTACACCTTC. Residues: CASSNTGTIYGYTF.

There are a few counts of this clonotype. The V call is TRBV3-1, the J call TRBJ2-1, with 7 bases lining up with TRBD1. The V segment lost 3 bases and the J segment 6 bases; nucleotides outside the gene matches: 8. Germline V gene sequence: CDR1 LGHDT, CDR2 YNNKEL (reference sequence). There are 15 residues in the CDR3. The chain's CDR3 is CASSQYDRVGNEQFF. In nucleotides, the CDR3 is TGTGCCAGCAGCCAGTACGACAGGGTGGGCAATGAGCAGTTCTTC.

This clonotype came up many times. This chain links TRBV9 with TRBJ2-7, with 7 nucleotides matching TRBD1. The V gene's germline CDR1 is SGDLS and CDR2 YYNGEE. Trimming at V came to 0 bases and at J to 2 bases, leaving 5 bases not matched to a gene. The CDR3 loop spans 15 amino acids. CDR3 in amino acids: CASSVEGTATYEQYF. The CDR3 DNA is TGTGCCAGCAGCGTAGAGGGGACAGCAACCTACGAGCAGTACTTC.

For this clonotype: Relative to the germline gene, one junction end is altered; a read error may explain this. The V and J genes are TRBV4-3 and TRBJ1-2; D not resolved. The CDR3 sequence is 16 residues long. The germline CDR1 and CDR2 sequences are LGHNA and YSLEER. The CDR3: CAGSREGTSSDYGYTF. In DNA, the CDR3 is TGCGCCGGCAGCCGAGAGGGAACGTCCAGTGACTATGGCTACACCTTC.

Remarks on this clonotype: This CDR3 fails to terminate in the conserved phenylalanine or tryptophan, so it likely reflects a read error. The DNA is omitted, as the CDR3 cannot be located on it reliably, and the CDR3 follows TCRdb's listing. V and J are TRBV6-1 and TRBJ1-1. Germline CDR1 and CDR2: MNHNS and SASEGT. Both ends counted, the CDR3 spans 8 residues. Here the CDR3 reads CASSEARK.

This chain joins TRBV7-9 and TRBJ2-7, with 10 positions matching TRBD1. This CDR3 has 16 amino acids. In germline, CDR1 is SEHNR, CDR2 FQNEAQ (reference sequence). The V gene end was trimmed by 3 bases and the J gene end by 2 bases; junction bases not matched to a gene: 7. The CDR3 DNA sequence: TGTGCCAGCAGCTTTCCCGGACAGGGGGAAACCTACGAGCAGTACTTC. Amino acid sequence: CASSFPGQGETYEQYF.